Listed below are T cell receptor beta chains from one sample, sequenced in a study of OX40 agonist ivuxolimab in advanced cancers. Using immunoSEQ multiplex PCR, the repertoire was profiled, and TCRdb retains in-frame clones only, with some absent. The data show under 80,000 clones, 70% to 90% seen once. The sequences come from CD4+ or CD8+ T cells sorted from blood, collected in a trial of the OX40 agonist ivuxolimab. These receptors all stem from an adult with an advanced solid tumor such as melanoma, head and neck, liver or kidney cancer. Both conserved end residues are part of each CDR3. Each record gives: clone size, D gene, J gene, V gene, CDR3 protein. D genes are given only for firm matches. Where a row states a size, it is once, few, many or the class of an expanded clone; other rows omit it.

>-|-|TRBJ1-6|TRBV5-1
CASSLASGDGNSPLHF
>-|-|TRBJ1-2|TRBV7-3
CASSYGTNYGYTF
>-|-|TRBJ2-5|TRBV28
CASSLLELTETQYF
>-|-|TRBJ2-1|TRBV6-4
CASRPGAGSKNPSYNEQFF
>-|-|TRBJ1-3|TRBV29-1
CSVQKEGVWGSGNTIYF
>-|TRBD2|TRBJ2-7|TRBV7-2
CASSLGRLAAYEQYF
>-|TRBD2|TRBJ2-7|TRBV4-2
CASSQGTSQYEQYF
>-|-|TRBJ2-7|TRBV5-1
CASREAYEQYF
>-|TRBD1|TRBJ2-2|TRBV5-1
CASTGQGPTGELFF
>-|-|TRBJ2-3|TRBV5-1
CASSLVGRGTDTQYF
>-|-|TRBJ1-2|TRBV28
CASSFAGTYGYTF
>-|-|TRBJ2-2|TRBV7-9
CASSFTGTGELFF
>-|-|TRBJ2-2|TRBV27
CASRRATGSLAGELFF
>once|-|TRBJ2-1|TRBV6-1
CASRWDFNEQFF
>once|TRBD1|TRBJ2-3|TRBV9
CASSVVQGITDTQYF
>-|TRBD2|TRBJ2-2|TRBV7-8
CASSLYVSGGATGELFF
>-|-|TRBJ2-1|TRBV28
CASSREQGTVFF
>-|-|TRBJ2-2|TRBV13
CASSLGPLPLSNTGELFF
>-|-|TRBJ1-2|TRBV27
CASSPLAVNYGYTF
>-|-|TRBJ2-1|TRBV18
CASSQQEYNEQFF
>-|-|TRBJ1-3|TRBV19
CASKEGSVSGNTIYF
>-|-|TRBJ2-1|TRBV29-1
CSVESSGYNEQFF
>-|-|TRBJ2-7|TRBV30
CAHRGTNEQYF
>-|-|TRBJ2-7|TRBV18
CASSPGAGNGEQYF
>-|TRBD1|TRBJ2-3|TRBV7-2
CASSLVWTGPTDTQYF
>-|-|TRBJ2-5|TRBV9
CASSVGWTLETQYF
>-|TRBD2|TRBJ2-3|TRBV19
CATRSGTSGPDTQYF
>-|-|TRBJ2-2|TRBV5-1
CASSSDPTNTGELFF
>-|-|TRBJ2-7|TRBV28
CASKLADTYEQYF
>-|TRBD2|TRBJ2-1|TRBV5-5
CASSLPSGRNEQFF
>-|-|TRBJ2-2|TRBV5-6
CASTAPREGTGELFF
>once|-|TRBJ2-7|TRBV5-8
CASSGRTASSYEQYF
>-|-|TRBJ2-7|TRBV25-1
CASSEGYVYEQYF
>once|TRBD1|TRBJ2-6|TRBV5-1
CASSLRQGAGSGANVLTF
>-|TRBD1|TRBJ1-4|TRBV19
CASSSPRGNNEKLFF
>once|-|TRBJ1-1|TRBV5-1
CASSLEMGDTEAFF
>once|-|TRBJ2-5|TRBV11-2
CASSRTGDSQETQYF
>-|TRBD1|TRBJ2-6|TRBV5-5
CASSFGTGQGRSGANVLTF
>few|TRBD1|TRBJ1-2|TRBV10-3
CAIRTGEGINGYTF
>-|-|TRBJ2-6|TRBV28
CASSLRPSGANVLTF
>-|-|TRBJ1-1|TRBV19
CASSIRLLAGSWGAEAFF
>-|-|TRBJ1-2|TRBV7-9
CASSLRNYGYTF
>-|TRBD1|TRBJ1-2|TRBV19
CASSRAGGNYGYTF
>-|-|TRBJ2-3|TRBV7-6
CASSRDRRSTDTQYF
>-|TRBD1|TRBJ2-5|TRBV23-1
CASSHPGTEETQYF